The 6 T cell receptor beta chains in this list originate from one sample, sequenced in a study of cytomegalovirus exposure and HLA in healthy donors. The primer mix had 60 Vbeta and 13 Jbeta primers. Generated by immunoSEQ multiplex PCR, the TCRdb table keeps only in-frame clones and is missing some. Among about 97,000 clones, 63% were seen once, and the ten largest hold approximately 4.3%. Source material: PBMCs. These receptors were obtained from a human donor in good health.

The rearrangement uses TRBV30 and TRBJ2-3; 14 nucleotides match TRBD2. CDR3 length equals 16 residues. Germline-derived CDR1 and CDR2 are GTSNPN and SVGIG (reference sequence). Trimming cost V 8 bases and J 1 base; bases outside gene matches: 8. CDR3: CAAGTSGSIGTDTQYF. CDR3 nucleotides: TGTGCCGCCGGGACTAGCGGGAGCATTGGCACAGATACGCAGTATTTT.

J is TRBJ2-7 and V is TRBV20-1, with no clear D. Germline-derived CDR1 and CDR2 are DFQATT and SNEGSKA (reference sequence). Trimming took 7 bases from V and 3 from J, leaving 7 bases between them. The CDR3 sequence is 10 residues long. The CDR3, as DNA: TGCAGTGGCCTCTACTACGAGCAGTACTTC. The encoded protein is CSGLYYEQYF.

The chain links TRBV11-1 to TRBJ2-7; TRBD2 is a possible D gene (6 bases). The CDR3 covers 15 residues. Per germline, CDR1 SGHAT and CDR2 FQDESV (reference sequence). Trimming removed 2 bases at V and 5 bases at J, with 16 bases between. CDR3 region: CASSLSGARIDEQYF. The CDR3 DNA follows: TGTGCCAGCAGCTTATCGGGAGCCCGAATCGACGAGCAGTACTTC.

The chain combines TRBV19 with TRBJ2-5; D is unclear. CDR3 length: 12 amino acids. Germline CDR1 and CDR2: LNHDA and SQIVND (reference sequence). With 5 bases removed from V and 5 bases from J, the gap between germline ends came to 9 bases. The CDR3 region is CASSRLGETQYF. As DNA, the CDR3 is TGTGCCAGTAGTCGTCTCGGGGAGACCCAGTACTTC.

This clone appeared a few times. The CDR3 sequence: CASSYRAGGLNNEQFF. As DNA, the CDR3 is TGTGCCAGCAGTTACCGGGCGGGAGGTCTAAACAATGAGCAGTTCTTC. The chain employs TRBV6-5 and TRBJ2-1, with TRBD2 matching 8 bases. Trimming cost V 2 bases and J 5 bases; bases outside gene matches: 8. CDR1 and CDR2 (germline): MNHEY, SVGAGI. The length of the CDR3 is 16 residues.

This rearrangement joins TRBV5-4 to TRBJ1-1; the match to TRBD1 covers 11 bases. The junction had 5 bases not matched to a gene; V was cut back by 2 bases and J by 2 bases. Germline CDR1 reads SGHNT; CDR2 reads YYREEE (reference sequence). This CDR3 region has 16 residues. CDR3 residues: CASSLGQGATNTEAFF. The DNA for the CDR3 is TGTGCCAGCAGCTTAGGACAGGGGGCTACAAACACTGAAGCTTTCTTT. The full variable domain, completed using reference TRBV5-4 and TRBJ1-1, is ETGVTQSPTHLIKTRGQQVTLRCSSQSGHNTVSWYQQALGQGPQFIFQYYREEENGRGNFPPRFSGLQFPNYSSELNVNALELDDSALYLCASSLGQGATNTEAFFGQGTRLTVV.